The 21 T cell receptor beta chains below all came from one sample that was sequenced in a study of blood T cells in healthy people across ages. The authors ran a second PCR of about 6 to 11 cycles using a sample-barcoded 5' primer and a J-beta primer mix. TCRdb itself ran the 5' RACE reads through MiXCR, one entry per CDR3 protein. The sample gives around 850,000 distinct CDR3 sequences, around 36% of which show up once; under 15% is in the top ten. The sample was blood. The receptor source for this set is a man aged 18 to 35 in good health.

V gene TRBV5-1 combines with J gene TRBJ2-5; 15 nucleotides line up with TRBD2. The J call is doubtful: the DNA matches TRBJ2-7 better. The V gene's germline CDR1 is SGHRS and CDR2 YFSETQ. The CDR3 sequence is 16 residues long. The CDR3 sequence is CASSLPGTSGRYEQYF. The CDR3 DNA follows: TGCGCCAGCAGCTTGCCCGGGACTAGCGGGAGGTACGAGCAGTACTTC.

Notes on this clonotype: With a much larger clone just one base away, this may be a read error. V gene TRBV6-5 combines with J gene TRBJ1-2; D remains unclear. Germline lookup yields CDR1 MNHEY and CDR2 SVGAGI. The CDR3 loop spans 12 amino acids. The CDR3 loop reads CAGSYEGHGYTF. CDR3 DNA: TGTGCCGGCAGTTACGAGGGCCATGGCTACACCTTC.

This clonotype was found a few times. The chain links TRBV6-5 to TRBJ1-4; D is ambiguous. The V end lost 5 bases, the J end lost 7 bases, and 11 bases lay between the germline ends. The length of the CDR3 is 13 residues. CDR1 is MNHEY, CDR2 SVGAGI, per germline. CDR3 in amino acids: CASSAGRVEKLFF. The CDR3 DNA follows: TGTGCCAGCAGTGCAGGACGAGTTGAAAAACTGTTTTTT.

The chain links TRBV2 to TRBJ2-5, with D perhaps matching TRBD2 (5 bases). V gave up 5 bases and J gave up 4 bases, with 11 bases separating them. CDR1 SNHLY and CDR2 FYNNEI come from the germline V gene. The CDR3 extends over 13 amino acids. The CDR3 reads CASSPGLGETQYF. The CDR3 DNA reads as TGTGCCAGCAGTCCGGGGTTAGGAGAGACCCAGTACTTC.

The rearrangement joins TRBV6-5 to TRBJ2-3, with TRBD2 matching over 7 bases. V was pared by 2 bases and J by 4 bases, with 6 bases of the junction left unmatched. Germline V gives CDR1 MNHEY, CDR2 SVGAGI. The CDR3 loop spans 15 amino acids. This CDR3 reads CASSYAPTSADTQYF. The CDR3 DNA reads as TGTGCCAGCAGTTACGCACCTACTAGCGCAGATACGCAGTATTTT.

This clonotype was detected only a few times. The CDR3: CSVEGQGEDEAFF. The CDR3 region has the DNA TGCAGCGTTGAGGGGCAGGGGGAGGACGAAGCTTTCTTT. The chain has TRBV29-1 and TRBJ1-1, with 7 bases aligning to TRBD1. After removal of 3 bases from V and 8 bases from J, the junction contained 9 bases not matched to a gene. Germline values: CDR1 SQVTM, CDR2 ANQGSEA. The CDR3 sequence is 13 residues long.

Worth noting for this clonotype: Germline is not matched at one junction end, which may reflect a read error. This chain uses TRBV6-2 or TRBV6-3 with TRBJ2-5; D ambiguous. There are 14 residues in the CDR3. Germline V gene sequence: CDR1 MNHEY, CDR2 SVGEGT. CDR3 amino acids: CAGSYSLTGETQYF. In DNA form, the CDR3 reads TGTGCCGGCAGTTACTCCCTAACCGGGGAGACCCAGTACTTC.

This clonotype has just a few counts. V is TRBV27 and J is TRBJ2-3; TRBD2 matches at 9 bases. Germline V lookup: CDR1 MNHEY, CDR2 SMNVEV (reference sequence). The trim removed 3 bases at V and 0 bases at J, leaving 4 bases unmatched. The CDR3 spans 16 residues. In nucleotides, the CDR3 is TGTGCCAGCAGTTTCGCGGGGGGGACTAGCACAGATACGCAGTATTTT. It yields the protein CASSFAGGTSTDTQYF.

CDR3 DNA sequence: TGTGCCAGCACTAGGGGGGGAGTTGGCTATGGCTACACCTTC. This translates into CASTRGGVGYGYTF. The rearrangement links TRBV12-3 or TRBV12-4 to TRBJ1-2, with a possible D match to TRBD1 (6 bases). Trimming shortened V by 7 bases and J by 4 bases, and 16 bases separated the two germline ends. The CDR3 sequence is 14 residues long.

The table lists this clonotype with many counts. The rearrangement joins TRBV7-2 to TRBJ2-3; D not certain. Trimming cost V 1 base and J 6 bases, with 14 bases left between them. The V gene's germline CDR1 is SGHTA and CDR2 FQGNSA. There are 15 residues in the CDR3. CDR3 in DNA: TGTGCCAGCAGCTTAGATCAGGTCCAGGCCGATACGCAGTATTTT. It specifies CASSLDQVQADTQYF.

This clonotype was observed a handful of times. The chain links TRBV5-1 to TRBJ2-7; maybe TRBD1 (5 bases). Germline CDR1 and CDR2: SGHRS and YFSETQ. The CDR3 is 14 amino acids. The V and J ends lost 4 bases and 4 bases respectively, with 15 bases between them. In DNA form, the CDR3 reads TGCGCCAGCAGCCTCAACACGCAGGGTTACGAGCAGTACTTC. Amino acids: CASSLNTQGYEQYF.

J is TRBJ1-1 and V is TRBV7-8; D might be TRBD1 (5 bases). This CDR3 is 14 amino acids long. Per germline, CDR1 SGHVS and CDR2 FQNEAQ. V was pared by 5 bases and J by 1 base, with 11 bases between. CDR3 bases: TGTGCCAGCAGCCGAGAACAGGCGAACACTGAAGCTTTCTTT. Amino acid sequence: CASSREQANTEAFF.

This clonotype was seen a handful of times. The rearrangement joins TRBV30 to TRBJ1-2; weak D call: TRBD1 (5 bases). Trimming took 2 bases from V and 8 from J, leaving 15 bases between them. This CDR3 has 13 amino acids. Germline V CDR1 and CDR2: GTSNPN, SVGIG (reference sequence). The CDR3 spells CAWSQDSALGYTF. The CDR3 DNA reads as TGTGCCTGGAGTCAAGACAGCGCGCTAGGCTACACCTTC. Variable domain in full (rest from reference TRBV30 and TRBJ1-2): SQTIHQWPATLVQPVGSPLSLECTVEGTSNPNLYWYRQAAGRGLQLLFYSVGIGQISSEVPQNLSASRPQDRQFILSSKKLLLSDSGFYLCAWSQDSALGYTFGSGTRLTVV.

About this clonotype: Being one base from a much bigger clone, this may be a read error. This chain uses TRBV7-2 with TRBJ2-5; D not certain. Trimming removed 5 bases from V and 4 bases from J, with 14 bases in between. The CDR3 is 14 amino acids. Germline-derived CDR1 and CDR2 are SGHTA and FQGNSA. The CDR3 region has the DNA TGTGCCAGCAGCGTAGGGCGGACCGGAGAGACCCAGTACTTC. Protein: CASSVGRTGETQYF.

The chain is built from TRBV20-1 and TRBJ1-5; D remains unclear. This CDR3 region has 13 residues. Trimming left V 3 bases short and J 3 bases short, with 9 bases between. Germline-derived CDR1 and CDR2 are DFQATT and SNEGSKA (reference sequence). CDR3 region: CSASVGPNQPQHF. CDR3 sequence (DNA): TGCAGTGCTAGCGTCGGACCCAATCAGCCCCAGCATTTT.

The rearrangement joins TRBV7-8 to TRBJ2-1, with a tentative D call TRBD2 (6 bases). Germline CDR1 and CDR2: SGHVS and FQNEAQ. The CDR3 is made up of 14 amino acids. V shed 0 bases and J shed 15 bases, with 18 bases lying between them. The CDR3 loop is CASSLASAGRNAFF. CDR3 nucleotides: TGTGCCAGCAGCTTAGCTTCAGCGGGCCGGAACGCGTTCTTC.

The chain has TRBV6-6 and TRBJ2-4; possibly TRBD1 or TRBD2 for D (5 bases each). Looked up from germline, CDR1 is MNHNY and CDR2 is SVGAGI (reference sequence). The CDR3 length is 12 residues. V gave up 9 bases and J gave up 5 bases, with 11 bases separating them. This chain's CDR3 is CASLGTENIQYF. CDR3 DNA: TGTGCCAGTCTCGGGACGGAAAACATTCAGTACTTC.

This clonotype appeared a few times. This chain connects TRBV20-1 to TRBJ2-3, with TRBD2 matching over 8 bases. After removal of 0 bases from V and 5 bases from J, the junction contained 13 bases not matched to a gene. CDR1 and CDR2 (germline): DFQATT, SNEGSKA (reference sequence). The CDR3 covers 17 residues. The CDR3 sequence: CSARDWGLSGVVDTQYF. CDR3 sequence (DNA): TGCAGTGCTAGAGATTGGGGACTTAGCGGGGTGGTAGATACGCAGTATTTT.

This clonotype was counted between two and nine times. The CDR3 bases are TGTGCCAGCAGCACCTGGACAGTTCAGGATACGCAGTATTTT. This encodes CASSTWTVQDTQYF. The chain carries TRBV14 and TRBJ2-3; tentatively, D is TRBD1 (6 bases). Trimming shortened V by 5 bases and J by 6 bases, and 15 bases separated the two germline ends. CDR3 length: 14 amino acids. Germline V gene data show CDR1 as SGHDN and CDR2 as FVKESK. The full variable domain, completed using reference TRBV14 and TRBJ2-3, is EAGVTQFPSHSVIEKGQTVTLRCDPISGHDNLYWYRRVMGKEIKFLLHFVKESKQDESGMPNNRFLAERTGGTYSTLKVQPAELEDSGVYFCASSTWTVQDTQYFGPGTRLTVL.

This clonotype has only a few counts. This chain uses TRBV10-3 with TRBJ1-6; 7 nucleotides agree with TRBD1. Per the germline V gene, CDR1 is ENHRY and CDR2 is SYGVKD. The CDR3 covers 16 residues. J gave up 4 bases and V 4 bases, and 7 bases lay outside the gene matches. The CDR3 DNA follows: TGTGCCATCAGTGGTAAAGGGACAGAATATAATTCACCCCTCCACTTT. Residues: CAISGKGTEYNSPLHF.

This clonotype was recorded a few times. The genes are TRBV29-1 and TRBJ2-7, with 11 bases matching TRBD2. Germline lookup yields CDR1 SQVTM and CDR2 ANQGSEA. The CDR3 contains 16 residues. V gave up 0 bases and J gave up 7 bases; unmatched junction bases: 11. The CDR3 DNA reads as TGCAGCGTTGAAGATTCTAGCGGGGGGAGTTACAATGAGCAGTACTTC. Encoded protein: CSVEDSSGGSYNEQYF.